These 9 T cell receptor beta chains were sequenced from one sample in a study of blood T cells in healthy people across ages. Next came a second PCR, run for roughly 6 to 11 cycles, which used a sample-barcoded 5' primer along with a J-beta primer mix. TCRdb re-analysed the 5' RACE reads in MiXCR, keeping a single row per CDR3 protein. The sample contains 1.5 million to 2 million distinct CDR3 sequences, roughly 28% of which appear only once. Sequenced input: blood. The receptors were sampled from a woman in her twenties or thirties in good health.

This rearrangement joins TRBV29-1 to TRBJ2-5; tentatively, D is TRBD2 (6 bases). The tail of the sequence fits TRBJ2-1 better, so the J call may be wrong. The CDR3 contains 14 residues. The germline gives CDR1 SQVTM, CDR2 ANQGSEA. The CDR3 here is CSVRGSLIKETQFF. In DNA, the CDR3 is TGCAGCGTTCGGGGGTCCCTCATCAAAGAGACCCAGTTCTTC.

This clonotype was counted ten times or more. V is TRBV25-1 and J is TRBJ2-7, with 11 bases that match TRBD2. CDR1 and CDR2 from the germline V gene are MGHDK and SYGVNS. CDR3 length: 14 residues. Losses at the gene ends were 3 bases for V and 5 bases for J; bases not matched to a gene: 3. CDR3 DNA sequence: TGTGCCAGCAGTGAGTCGGGACTAGCGGACGAGCAGTACTTC. This gives the protein CASSESGLADEQYF.

Of note for this clonotype: The CDR3 does not end in the conserved phenylalanine or tryptophan, so this is likely a read error. The chain links TRBV6-6 to TRBJ1-2; TRBD1 is a possible D gene (5 bases). V was clipped by 5 bases and J by 3 bases, with 10 bases between them. The germline gives CDR1 MNHNY, CDR2 SVGAGI (reference sequence). The CDR3 is 13 residues long. This CDR3 reads CASSSGGYYGYTL. The CDR3 DNA follows: TGTGCCAGCAGTAGCGGGGGGTACTATGGCTACACCTTA.

V usage is TRBV11-2 and J usage is TRBJ2-2; 10 bases are a match to TRBD2. Germline V gene lookup returns CDR1 SGHAT and CDR2 FQNNGV. This CDR3 is 15 amino acids long. Trimming took 6 bases from V and 1 from J; bases not matched to a gene: 2. This CDR3 is CASRGLAVNTGELFF. The CDR3 DNA sequence: TGTGCCAGCAGAGGACTAGCGGTGAACACCGGGGAGCTGTTTTTT.

This clonotype has ten or more counts. The chain carries TRBV29-1 and TRBJ2-5; D is unresolved. The germline V and J ends were trimmed by 1 base and 4 bases, with 7 bases remaining between them. The length of the CDR3 is 12 residues. CDR1 SQVTM and CDR2 ANQGSEA come from the germline V gene. This CDR3 is CSVEGVGETQYF. Here the CDR3 DNA reads TGCAGCGTTGAAGGGGTAGGAGAGACCCAGTACTTC.

The chain uses TRBV20-1 and TRBJ2-4; D is uncertain. CDR3 size: 14 residues. The V and J ends lost 6 bases and 0 bases respectively, with 12 bases between them. Germline V gene data show CDR1 as DFQATT and CDR2 as SNEGSKA (reference sequence). CDR3 region: CSAPLQLAKNIQYF. As DNA, the CDR3 is TGCAGTGCCCCCCTTCAGTTAGCCAAAAACATTCAGTACTTC.

This clonotype was recorded many times. The rearrangement links TRBV10-3 to TRBJ2-7; no clear D. Germline assignment: CDR1 ENHRY and CDR2 SYGVKD. Trimming left V 0 bases short and J 10 bases short, with 13 bases between. The CDR3 totals 13 residues. The CDR3 sequence is CAISESPDSGQYF. The CDR3, as DNA: TGTGCCATCAGTGAGTCGCCTGACTCTGGACAGTACTTC.

The genes are TRBV21-1 and TRBJ2-4; the D call of TRBD2 is as the table states it, not checked on the DNA. TRBV21-1 is an annotated pseudogene. The CDR3 is 16 residues long. DNA for the CDR3: TGTGCCAGCAGCTATACGGAGGTTTCGGCCAAAAACATTCAGTACTTC. The encoded protein is CASSYTEVSAKNIQYF.

This clonotype was picked up many times. The V and J genes are TRBV4-1 and TRBJ1-2, with D possibly matching TRBD1 (5 bases). The CDR3 has 14 amino acids. V was trimmed by 7 bases and J by 7 bases, leaving 19 bases between them. Germline V gene lookup returns CDR1 MGHRA and CDR2 YSYEKL. This chain's CDR3 is CASTRVTGYSGYTF. CDR3 coding DNA: TGCGCCAGCACCCGGGTCACAGGCTACTCTGGCTACACCTTC.